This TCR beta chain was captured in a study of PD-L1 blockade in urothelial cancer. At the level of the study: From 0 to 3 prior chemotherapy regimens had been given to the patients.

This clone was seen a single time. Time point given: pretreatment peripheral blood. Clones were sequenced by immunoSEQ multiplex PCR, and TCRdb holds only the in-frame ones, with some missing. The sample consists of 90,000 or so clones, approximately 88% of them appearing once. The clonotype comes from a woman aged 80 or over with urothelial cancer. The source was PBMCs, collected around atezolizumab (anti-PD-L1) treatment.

The CDR3 is CASSQDLQGLLGNTIYF. The CDR3 DNA reads TGTGCCAGCAGCCAAGATCTCCAGGGCCTTTTAGGAAACACCATATATTTT. The chain couples TRBV4-2 to TRBJ1-3; D perhaps matches TRBD1 (5 bases). V shed 0 bases and J shed 4 bases, with 16 bases lying between them. Germline CDR1 reads LGHNA; CDR2 reads YNFKEQ. The CDR3 spans 17 residues.